Presented here are 27 T cell receptor beta chains from one specimen sequenced in a study of OX40 agonist ivuxolimab in advanced cancers. Data came from immunoSEQ multiplex PCR; TCRdb stores just in-frame clones and leaves some out. The repertoire includes under 55,000 clones, approximately 88% of them detected once, and roughly 12% sits in the top ten. The sample consisted of CD4+ or CD8+ T cells sorted from blood, taken in a trial of the OX40 agonist ivuxolimab. The receptors were sampled from an adult with an advanced solid tumor such as melanoma, head and neck, liver or kidney cancer.

This clone was counted once. This sequence joins TRBV19 and TRBJ1-6; TRBD1 might be the D (5 bases). The V gene lost 3 bases and the J gene lost 7 bases, with 13 bases spanning the gap. The germline CDR1 and CDR2 sequences are LNHDA and SQIVND (reference sequence). The CDR3 has 15 amino acids. The CDR3 region is CASSIPSGGNSPLHF. In DNA form, the CDR3 reads TGTGCCAGTAGTATTCCCTCTGGGGGGAATTCACCCCTCCACTTT.

This clone was observed once. The chain recombines TRBV2 with TRBJ2-7, with TRBD1 matching 7 bases. The CDR3 covers 14 residues. Looked up from germline, CDR1 is SNHLY and CDR2 is FYNNEI. J gave up 5 bases and V 7 bases, and 11 bases lay outside the gene matches. The CDR3 region is CASIYRQGGNEQYF. CDR3 DNA: TGTGCCAGCATCTACCGACAGGGTGGGAACGAGCAGTACTTC.

The rearrangement links TRBV12-5 to TRBJ1-2, with D possibly matching TRBD1 (5 bases). Germline V gives CDR1 LGHNT, CDR2 FRNRAP. The V end lost 1 base, the J end lost 4 bases, and 7 bases lay between the germline ends. The CDR3 length is 13 residues. The CDR3 is CASGLAGGYGYTF. CDR3 coding DNA: TGTGCTAGTGGTTTGGCCGGGGGCTATGGCTACACCTTC.

This clone is a singleton in its sample. The chain employs TRBV11-1 and TRBJ2-1; TRBD2 aligns across 7 bases. There are 13 residues in the CDR3. The ends lost 5 bases at V and 7 bases at J; junction bases unmatched: 5. Germline CDR1 SGHAT, CDR2 FQDESV (reference sequence). The CDR3 spells CASSTRAGNEQFF. CDR3 bases: TGTGCCAGCAGCACGAGAGCGGGGAATGAGCAGTTCTTC.

The rearrangement links TRBV2 to TRBJ2-5; D call uncertain. Germline values: CDR1 SNHLY, CDR2 FYNNEI. This CDR3 contains 13 residues. V dropped 4 bases and J dropped 2 bases, with 8 bases sitting between them. The CDR3 coding sequence is TGTGCCAGCAGTGGAACGTCACAAGAGACCCAGTACTTC. This sequence encodes CASSGTSQETQYF.

This clone was recorded a few times. V is TRBV28 and J is TRBJ2-7; 8 bases align to TRBD1. The CDR3 has 18 residues. The V segment lost 6 bases and the J segment 1 base; nucleotides outside the gene matches: 17. CDR1 is MDHEN and CDR2 is SYDVKM in the germline V gene. CDR3: CASSPPQGAPDKSYEQYF. The DNA for the CDR3 is TGTGCCAGCAGCCCTCCGCAGGGGGCCCCCGATAAATCCTACGAGCAGTACTTC.

The chain employs TRBV28 and TRBJ2-7, with D possibly TRBD1 on 6 matching bases. CDR1 is MDHEN and CDR2 is SYDVKM in the germline V gene. The CDR3 runs 17 residues. The V and J ends lost 2 bases and 10 bases respectively, with 27 bases between them. The CDR3 spells CASSLARVGQGTGKQYF. CDR3 sequence (DNA): TGTGCCAGCAGTTTAGCCCGCGTGGGGCAGGGGACGGGGAAACAGTACTTC. The full variable domain, its missing parts supplied by reference TRBV28 and TRBJ2-7, is DVKVTQSSRYLVKRTGEKVFLECVQDMDHENMFWYRQDPGLGLRLIYFSYDVKMKEKGDIPEGYSVSREKKERFSLILESASTNQTSMYLCASSLARVGQGTGKQYFGPGTRLTVT.

The gene calls are TRBV13 and TRBJ2-1; 7 nucleotides align to TRBD2. The CDR3 extends over 16 amino acids. Unmatched junction bases numbered 7, after V lost 5 bases and J lost 0 bases. CDR1 and CDR2 (germline): PRHDT, FYEKMQ (reference sequence). The CDR3 bases are TGTGCCAGCAGCCGAACCGGGGGGAGCTCCTACAATGAGCAGTTCTTC. Amino acid sequence: CASSRTGGSSYNEQFF.

The chain uses TRBV7-3 and TRBJ2-1; tentative D call: TRBD1 (6 bases). The ends were cut back, 5 bases at V and 8 bases at J, with 16 bases in the middle. This CDR3 spans 14 amino acids. Looked up from germline, CDR1 is SGHTA and CDR2 is FQGTGA. The CDR3 nucleotides are TGTGCCAGCAGCGCTTTACAGGGTCAGGATGAGCAGTTCTTC. This translates into CASSALQGQDEQFF.

The chain links TRBV5-8 to TRBJ1-3; D not resolved. CDR1 SGHTS and CDR2 YDEGEE come from the germline V gene. The CDR3 is 14 residues long. V dropped 3 bases and J dropped 0 bases, with 7 bases sitting between them. CDR3 in amino acids: CASSSQNSGNTIYF. The CDR3 region has the DNA TGTGCCAGCAGCTCACAGAACTCTGGAAACACCATATATTTT.

The chain employs TRBV28 and TRBJ1-1, with D possibly being TRBD1 (6 bases). CDR1 and CDR2 (germline): MDHEN, SYDVKM. The V gene lost 8 bases and the J gene lost 3 bases, with 13 bases spanning the gap. The CDR3 contains 13 residues. CDR3 loop: CASSWGADTEAFF. As DNA, the CDR3 is TGTGCCAGCTCTTGGGGGGCGGACACTGAAGCTTTCTTT.

V usage is TRBV18 and J usage is TRBJ1-3; D call uncertain. The CDR3 length is 15 residues. Looked up from germline, CDR1 is KGHSH and CDR2 is LQKENI. The V end was cut by 3 bases, the J end by 4 bases, with 13 bases between. DNA of the CDR3: TGTGCCAGCTCACCGAAGGGATTAGAAGGAAACACCATATATTTT. Amino acids: CASSPKGLEGNTIYF.

The V call is TRBV7-8, the J call TRBJ1-5; 8 bases match TRBD1. CDR1 and CDR2 (germline): SGHVS, FQNEAQ. The CDR3 totals 16 residues. V lost 5 bases to trimming and J lost 3 bases; unmatched junction nucleotides: 9. The CDR3 region has the DNA TGTGCCAGCAGCGCAACAGGGGGGGGGACCAATCAGCCCCAGCATTTT. Its translation: CASSATGGGTNQPQHF.

This clone showed up just once. The rearrangement links TRBV27 to TRBJ2-1; 8 nucleotides align to TRBD1. The CDR3 contains 11 residues. Trimming removed 8 bases from V and 11 bases from J; junction bases left unmatched: 5. Germline V CDR1 and CDR2: MNHEY, SMNVEV (reference sequence). The DNA of the CDR3 is TGTGCCAGCCGGACAGGGAGGAAGCAGTTCTTC. It translates to CASRTGRKQFF.

J is TRBJ1-4 and V is TRBV2, with a tentative D call TRBD1 (5 bases). Trimming took off 7 bases at V and 2 bases at J, with 14 bases between the two ends. The CDR3 totals 15 residues. CDR1 is SNHLY, CDR2 FYNNEI, per germline. In DNA, the CDR3 is TGTGCCAGCACCAGGGACCGGGGCACTAATGAAAAACTGTTTTTT. It translates to CASTRDRGTNEKLFF.

This rearrangement joins TRBV27 to TRBJ2-3; D unclear. V was pared by 6 bases and J by 0 bases, with 16 bases between. CDR1 and CDR2 from the germline V gene are MNHEY and SMNVEV (reference sequence). The CDR3 runs to 16 residues. The CDR3: CASSPSEEVSTDTQYF. The CDR3, as DNA: TGTGCCAGCAGCCCCTCCGAGGAAGTCAGCACAGATACGCAGTATTTT.

This clone was seen a single time. V is TRBV27 and J is TRBJ2-3; D not certain. From germline, CDR1 is MNHEY and CDR2 SMNVEV (reference sequence). The CDR3 loop spans 15 amino acids. The V end lost 0 bases, the J end lost 6 bases, and 13 bases lay between the germline ends. The CDR3 sequence is CASSLSLTPADTQYF. The CDR3 nucleotides are TGTGCCAGCAGTTTATCTCTGACTCCCGCGGATACGCAGTATTTT.

The gene calls are TRBV19 and TRBJ1-5; no reliable D call. Trimming removed 3 bases from V and 7 bases from J, with 10 bases in between. Germline CDR1 is LNHDA and CDR2 is SQIVND (reference sequence). The CDR3 spans 13 residues. Written as DNA, the CDR3 is TGTGCCAGTAGTATTTTTGCAGACCAGCCCCAGCATTTT. Translation gives CASSIFADQPQHF.

The gene calls are TRBV7-2 and TRBJ1-4; D is possibly TRBD1 (6 bases). This CDR3 spans 17 amino acids. Germline V lookup: CDR1 SGHTA, CDR2 FQGNSA. The V end lost 2 bases, the J end lost 4 bases, and 17 bases lay between the germline ends. The CDR3 DNA reads as TGTGCCAGCAGCTTAAGAGGTCGGGGGGCCGGTAATGAAAAACTGTTTTTT. Amino acid sequence: CASSLRGRGAGNEKLFF. The full variable domain, completed using reference TRBV7-2 and TRBJ1-4, is GAGVSQSPSNKVTEKGKDVELRCDPISGHTALYWYRQSLGQGLEFLIYFQGNSAPDKSGLPSDRFSAERTGGSVSTLTIQRTQQEDSAVYLCASSLRGRGAGNEKLFFGSGTQLSVL.

This clone has just one count. The chain links TRBV18 to TRBJ2-1; 7 positions agree with TRBD1. Germline V CDR1 and CDR2: KGHSH, LQKENI. The length of the CDR3 is 16 residues. V shed 1 base, J shed 3 bases, and the junction held 6 bases outside the gene matches. CDR3 sequence (DNA): TGTGCCAGCTCACCACGGTCAGGGGGAGACTACAATGAGCAGTTCTTC. Translating it yields CASSPRSGGDYNEQFF.

Turning to this clone: This may be a read error, as it is one base from a much larger clone. Likely a read error: the CDR3 ends without its conserved phenylalanine or tryptophan. The V gene is TRBV13, the J gene TRBJ1-5; D gene unclear. The germline CDR1 and CDR2 sequences are PRHDT and FYEKMQ (reference sequence). Trimming stripped 7 bases from V and 0 bases from J, with 13 bases between. The CDR3 spans 15 residues. CDR3 in DNA: TGTGCCAGCACGAACGGAATTCTTAGCAATCAGCCCCAGCATTTG. Its protein is CASTNGILSNQPQHL.

The chain employs TRBV5-1 and TRBJ1-6, with TRBD1 matching over 8 bases. The CDR3 spans 15 residues. The V gene's germline CDR1 is SGHRS and CDR2 YFSETQ. V lost 0 bases and J lost 8; bases outside the gene matches: 4. The CDR3 DNA reads as TGCGCCAGCAGCTTGGCCGGGACAGGATATTCACCCCTCCACTTT. It is translated as CASSLAGTGYSPLHF.

The V gene is TRBV6-1, the J gene TRBJ1-1; 9 positions match TRBD1. Germline V CDR1 and CDR2: MNHNS, SASEGT. Losses at the gene ends were 7 bases for V and 1 base for J; bases not matched to a gene: 4. The CDR3 is 14 amino acids. The CDR3 is CASNNRGPNTEAFF. The CDR3 coding sequence is TGTGCCAGCAACAACAGGGGGCCGAACACTGAAGCTTTCTTT.

The genes are TRBV2 and TRBJ2-3, with D perhaps matching TRBD2 (6 bases). The CDR3 runs to 14 residues. CDR1 is SNHLY, CDR2 FYNNEI, per germline. Trimming stripped 8 bases from V and 5 bases from J, with 17 bases between. CDR3 in amino acids: CASQGGAVRDTQYF. The CDR3 DNA reads TGTGCCAGCCAGGGCGGGGCCGTCAGAGATACGCAGTATTTT.

This rearrangement joins TRBV7-2 to TRBJ1-5; perhaps TRBD1 as D (6 bases). Trimming removed 5 bases at V and 9 bases at J, with 23 bases between. This CDR3 is 16 amino acids long. CDR1 is SGHTA and CDR2 is FQGNSA in the germline V gene. The CDR3 loop is CASSPRGGSASTPQHF. In DNA form, the CDR3 reads TGTGCCAGCAGCCCCCGGGGGGGCTCCGCTTCTACGCCCCAGCATTTT.

The rearrangement uses TRBV28 and TRBJ1-1; unclear D gene. Trimming cost V 6 bases and J 11 bases, with 16 bases left between them. Germline V gene data show CDR1 as MDHEN and CDR2 as SYDVKM. The CDR3 spans 12 residues. CDR3 in DNA: TGTGCCAGCAGCCTGGACCCGATTGTGGCTTTCTTT. It translates to CASSLDPIVAFF. The full variable domain, completed using reference TRBV28 and TRBJ1-1, is DVKVTQSSRYLVKRTGEKVFLECVQDMDHENMFWYRQDPGLGLRLIYFSYDVKMKEKGDIPEGYSVSREKKERFSLILESASTNQTSMYLCASSLDPIVAFFGQGTRLTVV.

In its sample, this clone was seen a few times. The genes are TRBV6-5 and TRBJ2-4, with D possibly TRBD2 on 6 matching bases. CDR3 length: 16 residues. V was cut by 2 bases and J by 1 base, with 12 bases left in between. Germline CDR1 is MNHEY and CDR2 is SVGAGI. The CDR3 nucleotides read TGTGCCAGCAGTTACGGAGGGGTTGGGGCCAAAAACATTCAGTACTTC. Protein: CASSYGGVGAKNIQYF.